A single sample gave rise to the 28 T cell receptor beta chains below, sequenced in a study of patients and donors after allogeneic stem cell transplantation. TCRdb re-called the RT-PCR reads through MiXCR, storing one row per CDR3 protein. The sample carries about 230,000 distinct CDR3 sequences, less than 15% recorded once. Material: blood, either unsorted or a sorted T cell fraction (not recorded which). The receptors come from a human donor who was either an allogeneic HSCT recipient or a stem cell or donor lymphocyte infusion donor (not recorded which). It is not recorded whose cells these are; they may come from a transplant donor.

The chain has TRBV4-2 and TRBJ2-5; 10 bases line up with TRBD2. This CDR3 has 16 residues. Germline CDR1 reads LGHNA; CDR2 reads YNFKEQ. J lost 4 bases, V lost 0 bases, and 5 bases had no gene match. The CDR3 region has the DNA TGTGCCAGCAGCCAAGAAGGGGTAGCGGGAGGAGAGACCCAGTACTTC. It specifies CASSQEGVAGGETQYF.

This clonotype appeared a few times. This sequence joins TRBV9 and TRBJ2-7; tentative D call: TRBD1 (6 bases). Deletions cut 0 bases from V and 4 bases from J, with 17 bases between. The CDR3 is 16 amino acids. Looked up from germline, CDR1 is SGDLS and CDR2 is YYNGEE. The CDR3 DNA reads as TGTGCCAGCAGCGTAGCGGATACCGGGACAACATACGAGCAGTACTTC. This encodes CASSVADTGTTYEQYF.

In its sample, this clonotype was seen a few times. The V call is TRBV7-3, the J call TRBJ2-7; the D is unclear. The CDR3 is 13 residues long. The V gene's germline CDR1 is SGHTA and CDR2 FQGTGA. V shed 1 base and J shed 5 bases, with 9 bases lying between them. The CDR3 is CASSLILSDEQYF. CDR3 bases: TGTGCCAGCAGCTTAATTTTATCGGACGAGCAGTACTTC.

This clonotype was counted at least ten times. The V gene is TRBV5-1, the J gene TRBJ2-2; D uncertain. Germline CDR1 reads SGHRS; CDR2 reads YFSETQ. V lost 3 bases and J lost 5, with 5 bases in between. The CDR3 covers 12 residues. CDR3 DNA: TGCGCCAGCAGCTCCCTTACCGGGGAGCTGTTTTTT. It specifies CASSSLTGELFF.

Ten or more counts support this clonotype. The V and J genes are TRBV4-1 and TRBJ2-7; a weak D match, TRBD2 (5 bases). The CDR3 is 14 residues long. Germline V CDR1 and CDR2: MGHRA, YSYEKL. V dropped 1 base and J dropped 3 bases, with 10 bases sitting between them. CDR3 protein: CASSQGEGFYEQYF. In DNA form, the CDR3 reads TGCGCCAGCAGCCAAGGTGAGGGTTTCTACGAGCAGTACTTC.

The rearrangement uses TRBV5-1 and TRBJ2-7; possible D gene TRBD1, 5 bases. In germline, CDR1 is SGHRS, CDR2 YFSETQ. This CDR3 spans 16 amino acids. The germline V and J ends were trimmed by 4 bases and 1 base, with 18 bases remaining between them. The CDR3 sequence is CASSPKGSEQSYEQYF. Written as DNA, the CDR3 is TGCGCCAGCAGCCCTAAGGGGTCAGAGCAGTCCTACGAGCAGTACTTC.

This clonotype was seen only a few times. This rearrangement joins TRBV6-1 to TRBJ1-6, with D possibly TRBD1 on 5 matching bases. The CDR3 extends over 15 amino acids. Germline values: CDR1 MNHNS, CDR2 SASEGT. Trimming stripped 5 bases from V and 1 base from J, with 9 bases between. CDR3 nucleotide sequence: TGTGCCAGCAGTCCAGGGCCGTCCTATAATTCACCCCTCCACTTT. Protein: CASSPGPSYNSPLHF.

This clonotype has a handful of counts. V is TRBV6-2 or TRBV6-3 and J is TRBJ1-5, with D perhaps TRBD1 (5 bases). There are 13 residues in the CDR3. V was pared by 2 bases and J by 7 bases, with 9 bases between. CDR1 MNHEY and CDR2 SVGEGT come from the germline V gene. In DNA, the CDR3 is TGTGCCAGCAGTTACCAGGGTGGCCAGCCCCAGCATTTT. Amino acid sequence: CASSYQGGQPQHF.

This clonotype has just a few counts. DNA for the CDR3: TGTGCCAGCTTAAGCGGGAGGCCATCAAACAATGAGCAGTTCTTC. The encoded protein is CASLSGRPSNNEQFF. This sequence joins TRBV2 and TRBJ2-1; 9 nucleotides line up with TRBD2. V lost 8 bases to trimming and J lost 5 bases; unmatched junction nucleotides: 10. CDR1 is SNHLY, CDR2 FYNNEI, per germline. The CDR3 loop spans 15 amino acids.

This clonotype was observed once. The V gene is TRBV11-1, the J gene TRBJ2-1; 12 bases agree with TRBD2. CDR3 length: 20 residues. V was clipped by 2 bases and J by 7 bases; unmatched bases: 18. Germline values: CDR1 SGHAT, CDR2 FQDESV (reference sequence). The CDR3 bases are TGTGCCAGCAGCTTACCGCTTGGGCTAGCGGGAGGGTTGAAGGGGAATGAGCAGTTCTTC. The encoded protein is CASSLPLGLAGGLKGNEQFF.

There are a few counts of this clonotype. The chain joins TRBV20-1 to TRBJ1-1; no reliable D call. Germline V CDR1 and CDR2: DFQATT, SNEGSKA (reference sequence). The CDR3 has 12 amino acids. V lost 0 bases, J lost 7 bases, and 9 bases lay in between. CDR3 nucleotides: TGCAGTGCTAGAGAAGGTGACTATGAAGCTTTCTTT. Residues: CSAREGDYEAFF.

This chain uses TRBV5-1 with TRBJ1-2, with 8 bases aligning to TRBD1. The germline V gene has CDR1 SGHRS and CDR2 YFSETQ. The length of the CDR3 is 16 residues. J lost 3 bases, V lost 3 bases, and 10 bases had no gene match. The CDR3 bases are TGCGCCAGCAGCTGGTACCCCCCAGGGGGCTACTATGGCTACACCTTC. Translating gives CASSWYPPGGYYGYTF.

The CDR3 DNA follows: TGTGCCAGCAGCCGACACGGACTGTCTAGCACAGATACGCAGTATTTT. Protein sequence: CASSRHGLSSTDTQYF. This chain uses TRBV5-6 with TRBJ2-3; TRBD2 is a possible D gene (5 bases). The CDR3 has 16 residues. V was trimmed by 4 bases and J by 0 bases, leaving 15 bases between them. Per germline, CDR1 SGHDT and CDR2 YYEEEE.

CDR3 sequence reads: CASSLIEGTMNTEAFF. DNA for the CDR3: TGTGCCAGCAGCTTAATTGAGGGAACCATGAACACTGAAGCTTTCTTT. The chain uses TRBV7-8 and TRBJ1-1; D gene uncertain. The CDR3 runs to 16 residues. CDR1 and CDR2 (germline): SGHVS, FQNEAQ. With 2 bases removed from V and 0 bases from J, the gap between germline ends came to 13 bases.

This clonotype was counted at least ten times. This rearrangement joins TRBV20-1 to TRBJ2-5, with 8 bases that match TRBD1. Germline V gene lookup returns CDR1 DFQATT and CDR2 SNEGSKA (reference sequence). The CDR3 is 13 residues long. With 6 bases clipped from V and 4 bases from J, the junction kept 7 bases outside the gene matches. The CDR3 loop reads CSAPDRGLETQYF. CDR3 nucleotides: TGCAGTGCCCCTGACAGGGGTTTAGAGACCCAGTACTTC.

There are a few counts of this clonotype. V usage is TRBV24-1 and J usage is TRBJ2-5; possible D gene TRBD1, 5 bases. CDR1 is KGHDR, CDR2 SFDVKD, per germline. The CDR3 is 16 residues long. V was shortened by 0 bases and J by 5 bases, with 15 bases between the two germline ends. CDR3 coding DNA: TGTGCCACCAGTGATTTGGTGGGGCAGGGTGCGGAGACCCAGTACTTC. This encodes CATSDLVGQGAETQYF.

This clonotype was observed a few times. The rearrangement links TRBV7-2 to TRBJ1-2; a possible D gene is TRBD1 (5 bases). Between the trimmed V and J ends, which lost 5 bases and 3 bases, there was a span of 13 bases. The germline CDR1 and CDR2 sequences are SGHTA and FQGNSA. The CDR3 has 14 residues. The CDR3 sequence: CASSLSDSYYGYTF. DNA for the CDR3: TGTGCCAGCAGCCTATCCGACAGCTACTATGGCTACACCTTC.

This clonotype was counted at least ten times. This chain connects TRBV12-5 to TRBJ1-2, with TRBD1 matching over 9 bases. The CDR3 runs 13 residues. Trimming at V came to 5 bases and at J to 6 bases, leaving 4 bases not matched to a gene. In germline, CDR1 is LGHNT, CDR2 FRNRAP. CDR3 sequence: CASGITGGNGYTF. CDR3 coding DNA: TGTGCTAGTGGTATCACAGGGGGCAATGGCTACACCTTC.

The rearrangement links TRBV5-6 to TRBJ2-2; D is ambiguous. This CDR3 region has 15 residues. V was shortened by 1 base and J by 5 bases, with 12 bases between the two germline ends. Looked up from germline, CDR1 is SGHDT and CDR2 is YYEEEE. For the CDR3, the DNA is TGTGCCAGCAGCTTGCATAGGGTGTGGACCGGGGAGCTGTTTTTT. Amino acid sequence: CASSLHRVWTGELFF.

V is TRBV19 and J is TRBJ1-4, with TRBD1 matching 7 bases. Germline CDR1 LNHDA, CDR2 SQIVND (reference sequence). Germline trimming cut 9 bases from V and 5 bases from J; bases unmatched to any gene: 15. The CDR3 extends over 16 amino acids. CDR3 amino acids: CASKKTKGQNNEKLFF. CDR3 coding DNA: TGTGCCAGCAAAAAAACGAAGGGACAGAACAATGAAAAACTGTTTTTT. Using reference TRBV19 and TRBJ1-4 for the parts outside the CDR3, the full variable domain is DGGITQSPKYLFRKEGQNVTLSCEQNLNHDAMYWYRQDPGQGLRLIYYSQIVNDFQKGDIAEGYSVSREKKESFPLTVTSAQKNPTAFYLCASKKTKGQNNEKLFFGSGTQLSVL.

The chain is built from TRBV7-8 and TRBJ1-1, with D possibly TRBD1 on 5 matching bases. The CDR3 runs to 14 residues. Germline V CDR1 and CDR2: SGHVS, FQNEAQ. The V end lost 4 bases, the J end lost 11 bases, and 20 bases lay between the germline ends. DNA for the CDR3: TGTGCCAGCAGCTCACCGGGACGGGAAAAGACGGCTTTCTTT. Translation gives CASSSPGREKTAFF.

This rearrangement joins TRBV9 to TRBJ1-2; D uncertain. V lost 0 bases and J lost 7, with 19 bases in between. CDR3 length equals 16 residues. Germline V gene sequence: CDR1 SGDLS, CDR2 YYNGEE. In DNA form, the CDR3 reads TGTGCCAGCAGCGTAGTTGCAGGCCCTCCTGGTGGTGGCTACACCTTC. Residues: CASSVVAGPPGGGYTF.

This clonotype appeared many times. The chain recombines TRBV5-1 with TRBJ2-5, with TRBD1 as a possible D gene (6 bases). The CDR3 totals 14 residues. V was pared by 0 bases and J by 5 bases, with 11 bases between. The germline V gene has CDR1 SGHRS and CDR2 YFSETQ. CDR3 coding DNA: TGCGCCAGCAGCTTGGAAACGAGGGGGGAGACCCAGTACTTC. It encodes CASSLETRGETQYF.

The V call is TRBV20-1, the J call TRBJ2-1, with 8 bases lining up with TRBD2. V was clipped by 4 bases and J by 0 bases; unmatched bases: 2. CDR3 size: 14 residues. Germline-derived CDR1 and CDR2 are DFQATT and SNEGSKA (reference sequence). The CDR3 here is CSAIAGGSYNEQFF. The DNA for the CDR3 is TGCAGTGCTATTGCGGGAGGCTCCTACAATGAGCAGTTCTTC.

The sample holds one count of this clonotype. The chain joins TRBV9 to TRBJ2-7; no definite D call. Per the germline V gene, CDR1 is SGDLS and CDR2 is YYNGEE. V gave up 2 bases and J gave up 0 bases, with 6 bases separating them. This CDR3 is 13 amino acids long. CDR3 sequence reads: CASSVSNSYEQYF. The DNA of the CDR3 is TGTGCCAGCAGCGTTAGCAACTCCTACGAGCAGTACTTC.

This clonotype was seen many times. The chain uses TRBV14 and TRBJ2-6; 8 bases line up with TRBD1. The CDR3 is made up of 21 amino acids. The V gene end was trimmed by 2 bases and the J gene end by 2 bases; junction bases not matched to a gene: 17. Germline loops: CDR1 SGHDN, CDR2 FVKESK. The CDR3 is CASSQLQGARTGLTGANVLTF. Here the CDR3 DNA reads TGTGCCAGCAGCCAACTGCAAGGGGCTCGGACAGGGTTGACTGGGGCCAACGTCCTGACTTTC.

In this sample, this clonotype turned up a few times. The V and J genes are TRBV5-1 and TRBJ1-1; D ambiguous. This CDR3 contains 16 residues. Germline V CDR1 and CDR2: SGHRS, YFSETQ. V was pared by 1 base and J by 0 bases, with 13 bases between. For the CDR3, the DNA is TGCGCCAGCAGCTTGCGGTCAGGCGGATTGAACACTGAAGCTTTCTTT. This codes for CASSLRSGGLNTEAFF. The full variable domain, in which reference TRBV5-1 and TRBJ1-1 provide the parts outside the CDR3, is KAGVTQTPRYLIKTRGQQVTLSCSPISGHRSVSWYQQTPGQGLQFLFEYFSETQRNKGNFPGRFSGRQFSNSRSEMNVSTLELGDSALYLCASSLRSGGLNTEAFFGQGTRLTVV.

V usage is TRBV29-1 and J usage is TRBJ1-2, with D maybe TRBD1 (5 bases). The CDR3 totals 12 residues. The V and J ends lost 4 bases and 8 bases respectively, with 14 bases between them. Germline CDR1 SQVTM, CDR2 ANQGSEA. This chain's CDR3 is CSVAAGSEGYTF. The CDR3 DNA reads as TGCAGCGTTGCCGCAGGGAGCGAAGGCTACACCTTC.